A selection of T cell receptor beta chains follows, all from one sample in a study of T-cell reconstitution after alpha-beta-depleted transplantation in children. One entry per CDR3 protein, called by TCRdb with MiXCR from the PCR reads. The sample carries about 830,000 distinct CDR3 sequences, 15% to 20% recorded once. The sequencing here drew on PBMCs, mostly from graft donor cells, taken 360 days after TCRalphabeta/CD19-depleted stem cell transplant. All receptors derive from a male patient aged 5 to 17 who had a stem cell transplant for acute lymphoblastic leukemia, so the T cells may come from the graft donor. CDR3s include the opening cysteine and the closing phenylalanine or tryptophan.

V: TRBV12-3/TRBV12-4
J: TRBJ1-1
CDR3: CASSFWQGEAEAFF

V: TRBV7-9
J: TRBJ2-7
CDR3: CASSSGRTKGLYEQYF

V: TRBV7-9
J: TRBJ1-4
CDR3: CASSPDRVKEKLFF

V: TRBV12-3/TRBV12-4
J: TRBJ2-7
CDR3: CASSLLPPWGRDPTYEQYF

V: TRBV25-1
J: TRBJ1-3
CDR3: CASSGDARNTIYF

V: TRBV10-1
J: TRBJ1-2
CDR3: CASSAEGDRYTF

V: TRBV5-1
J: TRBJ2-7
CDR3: CASKRGTAYYEQYF

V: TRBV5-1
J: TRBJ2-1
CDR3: CASSFQRDLYNEQFF

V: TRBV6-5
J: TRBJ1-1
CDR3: CASSYSMQNTEAFF

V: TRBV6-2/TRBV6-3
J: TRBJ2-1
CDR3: CASSYPGDNEQFF

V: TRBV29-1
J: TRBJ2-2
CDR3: CSVESARLPTGELFF

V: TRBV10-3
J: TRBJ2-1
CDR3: CAISQSVTSGPYNEQFF

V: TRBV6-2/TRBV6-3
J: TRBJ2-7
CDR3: CASSYWSYEQYF

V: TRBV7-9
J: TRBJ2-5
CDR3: CASSQTPWKTQYF

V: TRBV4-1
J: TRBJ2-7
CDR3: CASSLLSGSLFYEQYF

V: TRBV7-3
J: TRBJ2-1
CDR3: CASSLTTGARFF

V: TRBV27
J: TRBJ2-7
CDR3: CASSLVSPSYEQYF

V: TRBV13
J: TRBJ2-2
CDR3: CASSRDFPNTGELFF

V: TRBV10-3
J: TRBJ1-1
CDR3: CAISAGTEAFF

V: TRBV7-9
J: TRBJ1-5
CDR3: CASSLAFGQPQHF

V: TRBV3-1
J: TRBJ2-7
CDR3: CASSQEKWAPSYEQYF

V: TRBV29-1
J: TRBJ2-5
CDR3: CSVETGSWEGTQYF

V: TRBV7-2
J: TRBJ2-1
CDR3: CASSLAQVSSYNEQFF

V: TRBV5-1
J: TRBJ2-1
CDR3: CASSLQGEPYNEQFF

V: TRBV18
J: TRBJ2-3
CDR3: CASSPPGQITDTQYF

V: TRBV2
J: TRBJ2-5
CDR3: CASNKDRVLEETQYF

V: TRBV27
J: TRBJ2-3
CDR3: CASSLWSTDTQYF

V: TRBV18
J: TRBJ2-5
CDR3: CASSPLPPKETQYF